A selection of T cell receptor beta chains follows, all from one sample in a study of control samples from healthy donors and cancer patients. TCRdb's copy holds only in-frame clones and misses some; the assay was immunoSEQ multiplex PCR. This repertoire shows 100,000 to 150,000 clones, around 87% found once; its top ten account for about 3%. Sequencing was performed on blood. The receptors stem from a man aged 55 to 70 in good health. The CDR3 runs from the conserved cysteine through the conserved F or W. The D gene is left open where the match is weak. Some rows have no size entry. The others give once, few or many, or a class for an expanded clone.

V gene	J gene	D gene	clone size	CDR3 DNA	CDR3 protein
TRBV5-1	TRBJ2-3	NA	NA	TGCGCCAGCAGCTTGTGGGGTCCAGTTATGGGCCCAGATACGCAGTATTTT	CASSLWGPVMGPDTQYF
TRBV6-5	TRBJ1-4	NA	NA	TGTGCCAGCAGCTCACAAGGCAGGTCGGGTGAAAAACTGTTTTTT	CASSSQGRSGEKLFF
TRBV29-1	TRBJ1-4	TRBD1	once	TGCAGCGTTGGCGGGGACAGGGGTTTTGCTAATGAAAAACTGTTTTTT	CSVGGDRGFANEKLFF
TRBV28	TRBJ2-2	TRBD1	NA	TGTGCCAGCAGGGGACAGGGCTTGGCCGGGGAGCTGTTTTTT	CASRGQGLAGELFF
TRBV6-6	TRBJ1-3	NA	once	TGTGCCAGCAGTAGCGCTCAGGAGAGCTCTGGAAACACCATATATTTT	CASSSAQESSGNTIYF
TRBV5-1	TRBJ1-2	NA	NA	TGCGCCAGCAGCTACACAGGGAATGGCTACACCTTC	CASSYTGNGYTF
TRBV18	TRBJ1-6	NA	NA	TGTGCCAGCTCACGAACAGGGAGTCCCCCCCTCCACTTT	CASSRTGSPPLHF
TRBV5-1	TRBJ2-7	NA	NA	TGCGCCAGCAGCTTGGACGGGGTCGCCGGGTACGAGCAGTACTTC	CASSLDGVAGYEQYF
TRBV5-1	TRBJ2-2	TRBD2	NA	TGCGCCAGCAGCTTGATGGTCGGGGGGGCGGTCACCGGGGAGCTGTTTTTT	CASSLMVGGAVTGELFF
TRBV12-3/TRBV12-4	TRBJ2-3	NA	NA	TGTGCCAGCAACCTAGAGGGGCCAGATACGCAGTATTTT	CASNLEGPDTQYF
TRBV5-4	TRBJ2-3	TRBD2	NA	TGTGCCAGCAGCTTGGATCCTAGCGGGGGCACAGATACGCAGTATTTT	CASSLDPSGGTDTQYF
TRBV24-1	TRBJ1-5	NA	NA	TGTGCCACACAGGCAGGGAACAATCAGCCCCAGCATTTT	CATQAGNNQPQHF
TRBV3-1/TRBV3-2	TRBJ2-7	TRBD1	few	TGTGCCAGCCGCCGACAGGGGTCAGGCCACGAGCAGTACTTC	CASRRQGSGHEQYF
TRBV14	TRBJ2-1	TRBD1	few	TGTGCCAGCAGCCCACAGGGGGCTAGGAGTAATGAGCAGTTCTTC	CASSPQGARSNEQFF
TRBV19	TRBJ1-1	NA	NA	TGTGCCAGTAGTTGGGACCACACTGAAGCTTTCTTT	CASSWDHTEAFF
TRBV7-9	TRBJ2-1	TRBD2	NA	TGTGCCAGCAGCTTCCGGGACTACTACAATGAGCAGTTCTTC	CASSFRDYYNEQFF
TRBV28	TRBJ1-2	TRBD1	NA	TGTGCCAGCAGTCCAACGGACAGGGTCAGCTATGGCTACACCTTC	CASSPTDRVSYGYTF
TRBV12-3/TRBV12-4	TRBJ2-3	NA	NA	TGTGCCAGCAGTTTTAGTTCAGATACGCAGTATTTT	CASSFSSDTQYF
TRBV2	TRBJ1-5	NA	NA	TGTGCCAGCAGCACACAGGGCTTGGATCAGCCCCAGCATTTT	CASSTQGLDQPQHF
TRBV12-3/TRBV12-4	TRBJ2-7	TRBD1	medium-sized	TGTGCCAGCAGTCCGGGACAGGGTAACGAGCAGTACTTC	CASSPGQGNEQYF
TRBV19	TRBJ1-2	TRBD1	NA	TGTGCCAGTAGTATCGGCGGGACAGGGGGCCTTGGCTACACCTTC	CASSIGGTGGLGYTF
TRBV4-1	TRBJ2-1	NA	NA	TGCGCCAGCAGCCAACCGGGCAGAAGGTCCTACAATGAGCAGTTCTTC	CASSQPGRRSYNEQFF
TRBV28	TRBJ1-1	TRBD1	NA	TGTGCCAGCAGTTACAGGGGGCTAGGAACTGAAGCTTTCTTT	CASSYRGLGTEAFF
TRBV18	TRBJ2-5	NA	NA	TGTGCCAGCTCACCACTGGTACAGAGAGAGACCCAGTACTTC	CASSPLVQRETQYF
TRBV18	TRBJ1-3	NA	NA	TGTGCCAGCTCACCATATGAGAGCTCTGGAAACACCATATATTTT	CASSPYESSGNTIYF
TRBV7-2	TRBJ2-1	TRBD2	NA	TGTGCCAGCAGCGCCGGGAGGGGAGGAAATGAGCAGTTCTTC	CASSAGRGGNEQFF
TRBV28	TRBJ2-2	NA	NA	TGTGCCAGCAGTTCGCCGGGACGTTTCACCGGGGAGCTGTTTTTT	CASSSPGRFTGELFF
TRBV9	TRBJ1-5	NA	NA	TGTGCCAGCAGCGTAGGGACGATCAATCAGCCCCAGCATTTT	CASSVGTINQPQHF
TRBV7-2	TRBJ1-1	TRBD1	NA	TGTGCCAGCAGCCCGATGAACAGGGGCGAGGACACTGAAGCTTTCTTT	CASSPMNRGEDTEAFF
TRBV6-2/TRBV6-3	TRBJ2-7	NA	once	TGTGCCAGCAGTCCAGACGGGGTCTCCTACGAGCAGTACTTC	CASSPDGVSYEQYF
TRBV19	TRBJ1-4	NA	NA	TGTGCCAGTAGTATAGCAGGGTATGCAACTAATGAAAAACTGTTTTTT	CASSIAGYATNEKLFF
TRBV10-2	TRBJ2-2	TRBD1	NA	TGCGCCAGCACTAAAGGGGGCCCCAGGGTGACCGGGGAGCTGTTTTTT	CASTKGGPRVTGELFF
TRBV18	TRBJ2-7	NA	NA	TGTGCCAGCTCACCACCGGTAGGTAGGTCCTACGAGCAGTACTTC	CASSPPVGRSYEQYF
TRBV5-5	TRBJ2-2	TRBD2	NA	TGTGCCAGCAGCGCGGGGGTCCGGGTCGTCACCGGGGAGCTGTTTTTT	CASSAGVRVVTGELFF
TRBV11-1	TRBJ2-3	NA	NA	TGTGCCAGCAGCTTAGATGGGACTAGCACAGATACGCAGTATTTT	CASSLDGTSTDTQYF
TRBV4-2	TRBJ1-2	TRBD1	few	TGTGCCAGCAGCCAGGCGGACAGGGGGAACTATGGCTACACCTTC	CASSQADRGNYGYTF
TRBV18	TRBJ1-4	NA	NA	TGTGCCAGCTCACCAGGGGGAGGCAATGAAAAACTGTTTTTT	CASSPGGGNEKLFF
TRBV6-5	TRBJ1-1	TRBD1	NA	TGTGCCAGCAGTTACTCGTTACAGGGGAGCACTGAAGCTTTCTTT	CASSYSLQGSTEAFF
TRBV6-4	TRBJ1-1	NA	NA	TGTGCCAGCAGTGACGGAAAAGCGGGAAGAACTGAAGCTTTCTTT	CASSDGKAGRTEAFF
TRBV4-1	TRBJ2-3	TRBD1	NA	TGCGCCAGCAGCCTCCGAGTCCCGGACAGGGGAAACACAGATACGCAGTATTTT	CASSLRVPDRGNTDTQYF
TRBV3-1/TRBV3-2	TRBJ1-1	NA	NA	TGTGCCAGCAGCCAAAGCGGACCGAACACTGAAGCTTTCTTT	CASSQSGPNTEAFF
TRBV12-1	TRBJ2-1	NA	NA	TGTGCCAGCAGCTTTATAAGGGGGTACAATGAGCAGTTCTTC	CASSFIRGYNEQFF
TRBV4-1	TRBJ2-7	NA	NA	TGCGCCAGCAGCCGGACGATTAACTCCTACGAGCAGTACTTC	CASSRTINSYEQYF
TRBV7-8	TRBJ2-3	NA	NA	TGTGCCAGCAGCCTTACCAATCCCACAGATACGCAGTATTTT	CASSLTNPTDTQYF
TRBV15	TRBJ2-2	TRBD2	once	TGTGCCACCAGTATGTGGCGGGGGGGCCACACCGGGGAGCTGTTTTTT	CATSMWRGGHTGELFF
TRBV28	TRBJ2-2	TRBD1	once	TGTGCCAGCATTAGCCAGGGGGACACCGGGGAGCTGTTTTTT	CASISQGDTGELFF